This T cell receptor (beta chain) was captured in a study of cytomegalovirus exposure and HLA in healthy donors. About the study: Most genotyped donors, about four fifths of fewer than 400, had Caucasian-associated genetic ancestry.

With regard to this clone: Its cognate antigen is unknown.

60 Vbeta and 13 Jbeta primers were used in PCR. Some clones are missing from TCRdb's copy, which holds only in-frame ones; the method was immunoSEQ multiplex PCR. This table holds around 130,000 clones, around 83% found once. Overall study findings and caveats: The authors judged a highly shared variant cluster likely a sequencing artifact. High specificity and sensitivity for cytomegalovirus status were reported for the classifier.

Germline CDR1 is LNHNV and CDR2 is YYDKDF (reference sequence). The CDR3 sequence is 11 residues long. The chain is built from TRBV15 and TRBJ2-5; weak D call: TRBD1 (5 bases). Matching the DNA end better, TRBJ2-7 makes the J call doubtful. Source material: PBMCs. This receptor was identified in a man between 45 and 60 years old in good health and CMV-seronegative. Here the CDR3 reads CATSDRNEQYF. CDR3 DNA: TGTGCCACATCCGACAGAAACGAGCAGTACTTC.